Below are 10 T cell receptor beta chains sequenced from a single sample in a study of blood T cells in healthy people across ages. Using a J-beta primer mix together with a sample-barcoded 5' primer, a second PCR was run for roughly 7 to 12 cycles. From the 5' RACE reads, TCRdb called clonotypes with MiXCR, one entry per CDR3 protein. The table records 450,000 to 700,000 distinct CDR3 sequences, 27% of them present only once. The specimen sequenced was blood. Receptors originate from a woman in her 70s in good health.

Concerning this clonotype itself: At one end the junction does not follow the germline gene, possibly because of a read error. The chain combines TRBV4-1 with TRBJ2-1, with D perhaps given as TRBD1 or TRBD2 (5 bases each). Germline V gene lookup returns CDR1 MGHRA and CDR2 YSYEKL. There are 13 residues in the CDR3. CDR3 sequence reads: CASSQDLGTEWGF. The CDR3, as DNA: TGCGCCAGCAGCCAAGATCTGGGGACCGAATGGGGGTTC.

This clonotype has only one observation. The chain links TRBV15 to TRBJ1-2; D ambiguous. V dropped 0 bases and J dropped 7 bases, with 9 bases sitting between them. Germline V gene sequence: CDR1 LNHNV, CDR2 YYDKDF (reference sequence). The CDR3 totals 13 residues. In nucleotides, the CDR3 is TGTGCCACCAGCAGAGATTTTGTGTTTGGCTACACCTTC. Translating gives CATSRDFVFGYTF.

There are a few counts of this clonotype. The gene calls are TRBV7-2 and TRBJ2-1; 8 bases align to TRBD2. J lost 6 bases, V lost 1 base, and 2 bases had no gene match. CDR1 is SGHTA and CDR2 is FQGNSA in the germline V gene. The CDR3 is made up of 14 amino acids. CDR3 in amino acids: CASSLVAGSNEQFF. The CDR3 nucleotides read TGTGCCAGCAGCTTAGTAGCGGGGAGCAATGAGCAGTTCTTC.

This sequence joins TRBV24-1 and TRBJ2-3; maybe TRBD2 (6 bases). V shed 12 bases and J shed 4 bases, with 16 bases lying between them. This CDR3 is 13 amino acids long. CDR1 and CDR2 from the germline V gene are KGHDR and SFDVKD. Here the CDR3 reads CASGAGNADTQYF. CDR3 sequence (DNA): TGTGCCTCCGGGGCGGGGAACGCAGATACGCAGTATTTT.

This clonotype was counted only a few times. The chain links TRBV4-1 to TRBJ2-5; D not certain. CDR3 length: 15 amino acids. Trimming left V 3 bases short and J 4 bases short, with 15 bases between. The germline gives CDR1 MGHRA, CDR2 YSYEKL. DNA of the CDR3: TGCGCCAGCAGCCAGGGCGAAATGATCGGAGAGACCCAGTACTTC. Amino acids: CASSQGEMIGETQYF.

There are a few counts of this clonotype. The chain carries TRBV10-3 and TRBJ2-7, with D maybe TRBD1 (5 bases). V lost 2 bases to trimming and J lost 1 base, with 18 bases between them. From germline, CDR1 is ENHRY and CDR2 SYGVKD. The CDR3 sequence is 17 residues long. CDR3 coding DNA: TGTGCCATCAGTGAGGCCCCCCTAGACAGCGAGTCCTACGAGCAGTACTTC. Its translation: CAISEAPLDSESYEQYF.

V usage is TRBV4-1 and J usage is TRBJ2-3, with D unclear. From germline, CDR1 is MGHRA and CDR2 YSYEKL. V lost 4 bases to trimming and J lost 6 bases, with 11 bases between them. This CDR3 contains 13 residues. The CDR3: CASSPLIGDTQYF. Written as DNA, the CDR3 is TGCGCCAGCAGCCCACTCATCGGGGATACGCAGTATTTT.

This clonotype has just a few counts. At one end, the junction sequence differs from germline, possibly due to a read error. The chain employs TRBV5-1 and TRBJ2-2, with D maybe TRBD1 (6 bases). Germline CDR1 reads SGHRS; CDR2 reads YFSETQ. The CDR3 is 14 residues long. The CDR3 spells CASSSSGATGELFF. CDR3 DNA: TGCGCTAGCAGCTCATCAGGGGCCACCGGGGAGCTGTTTTTT. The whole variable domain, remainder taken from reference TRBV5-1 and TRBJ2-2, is KAGVTQTPRYLIKTRGQQVTLSCSPISGHRSVSWYQQTPGQGLQFLFEYFSETQRNKGNFPGRFSGRQFSNSRSEMNVSTLELGDSALYLCASSSSGATGELFFGEGSRLTVL.

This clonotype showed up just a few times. The CDR3 DNA reads as TGTGCCAGCGGGGGAGAGACAGGGACGACCTACGAGCAGTACTTC. Residues: CASGGETGTTYEQYF. This rearrangement joins TRBV28 to TRBJ2-7, with TRBD1 matching 7 bases. Germline V gene sequence: CDR1 MDHEN, CDR2 SYDVKM. The CDR3 is made up of 15 amino acids. V shed 8 bases, J shed 2 bases, and the junction held 12 bases outside the gene matches.

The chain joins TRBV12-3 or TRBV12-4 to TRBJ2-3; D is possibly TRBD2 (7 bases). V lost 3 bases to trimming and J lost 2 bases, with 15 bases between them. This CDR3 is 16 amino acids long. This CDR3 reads CASSLRGGRYTDTQYF. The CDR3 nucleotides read TGTGCCAGCAGTTTGAGGGGGGGCCGTTACACAGATACGCAGTATTTT.